The table lists the clone carrying this TCR beta chain with a few counts. Compared with germline, one end of the junction differs, possibly owing to a read error. These data come from a study of T-cell memory formation after mild COVID-19. TCRdb redid the calling of the 5' RACE reads with MiXCR, one entry per CDR3 protein. This sample yields about half a million distinct CDR3 sequences, of which 15% to 20% are seen a single time; roughly 12% belongs to the top ten. CDR1 is SSHAT, CDR2 FNYEAQ, per germline (reference sequence). The CDR3 consists of 14 residues. This chain uses TRBV7-7 with TRBJ2-5; D remains ambiguous. The sequencing sample was made of PBMCs or a T cell subset sorted from them (not recorded which). The source of this sequence is an adult woman who had mild COVID-19 (a few samples of this study predate the infection). Cell type and time point are not known. Written as DNA, the CDR3 is TGTGCTAGCAGCCCCGCGACGTTAGGAGAGACCCAGTACTTC. This gives the protein CASSPATLGETQYF.